This TCR beta chain emerged from a study of CD8 T cells in Susac syndrome. The CDR3 is 14 residues long. The germline V and J ends were trimmed by 7 bases and 1 base, with 13 bases remaining between them. Germline loops: CDR1 SEHNR, CDR2 FQNEAQ (reference sequence). Random hexamers were used to reverse transcribe an amount of roughly 0.45 to 1 ug RNA. In TCRdb, the immunoSEQ multiplex PCR reads were re-called with MiXCR into one record per CDR3 protein. This table holds tens of thousands of distinct CDR3 sequences, approximately 95% found once. The chain uses TRBV7-9 and TRBJ1-1, with D possibly TRBD1 on 5 matching bases. Sequenced: CD8+ T cells from PBMCs. The clonotype was recovered from a human donor with Susac syndrome. The CDR3, as DNA: TGTGCCAGCACCGGGGGTAATAGGAACACTGAAGCTTTCTTT. It yields the protein CASTGGNRNTEAFF. Looking up the rest from reference TRBV7-9 and TRBJ1-1 gives the full variable domain: DTGVSQNPRHKITKRGQNVTFRCDPISEHNRLYWYRQTLGQGPEFLTYFQNEAQLEKSRLLSDRFSAERPKGSFSTLEIQRTEQGDSAMYLCASTGGNRNTEAFFGQGTRLTVV.